This T cell receptor (beta chain) was documented in a study of Ad26.COV2.S vaccination and SARS-CoV-2 variants. Treatment specified: roughly 20 received Ad26.COV2.S at low or high dose, single or two shots; about 5 received placebo; per-sample allocation not given. Collection of samples fell on day 63 after the first vaccine or placebo injection. Assay: immunoSEQ multiplex PCR; the TCRdb copy retains only in-frame clones and omits some. The table shows around 300,000 clones, with around 90% occurring only once. V was cut by 1 base and J by 8 bases, with 17 bases left in between. Per the germline V gene, CDR1 is MGHDK and CDR2 is SYGVNS. The CDR3 consists of 15 residues.

The chain is built from TRBV25-1 and TRBJ1-2; D remains ambiguous. This clonotype was sampled from a person aged 18-65 years who received the Ad26.COV2.S COVID-19 vaccine or a placebo. The input for sequencing was peripheral blood, taken in a trial of Ad26.COV2.S vaccine versus placebo. CDR3 sequence: CASSEFEDFSRGYTF. CDR3 sequence (DNA): TGTGCCAGCAGTGAATTTGAAGATTTCTCGCGGGGCTACACCTTC.